The 3 T cell receptor beta chains below were found in one sample sequenced in a study of chemoradiotherapy in HPV16-positive cancers. The repertoire was sequenced with immunoSEQ multiplex PCR; TCRdb's copy has only in-frame clones and lacks some. Among 12,000 or so clones listed, 70% to 90% were seen once. The sequencing here drew on blood, taken from a patient who underwent chemoradiotherapy. These receptors all stem from a human donor with HPV-associated anogenital cancer.

This chain links TRBV7-2 with TRBJ2-4, with 9 positions matching TRBD1. V lost 4 bases and J lost 4; bases outside the gene matches: 8. This CDR3 contains 16 residues. Germline CDR1 and CDR2: SGHTA and FQGNSA. CDR3 in amino acids: CASSSHSGTGKNIQYF. The DNA for the CDR3 is TGTGCCAGCAGCTCCCACTCCGGGACAGGGAAAAACATTCAGTACTTC.

The chain carries TRBV5-1 and TRBJ1-2, with D maybe TRBD1 (5 bases). Trimming left V 1 base short and J 4 bases short, with 14 bases between. CDR3 size: 15 residues. Germline V lookup: CDR1 SGHRS, CDR2 YFSETQ. The CDR3 here is CASSLNLAGFYGYTF. The CDR3 DNA is TGCGCCAGCAGCTTGAATTTGGCAGGGTTCTATGGCTACACCTTC.

Only a few counts were recorded for this clone. The rearrangement links TRBV6-1 to TRBJ1-2; possibly TRBD1 for D (5 bases). V dropped 0 bases and J dropped 3 bases, with 11 bases sitting between them. Germline loops: CDR1 MNHNS, CDR2 SASEGT. This CDR3 has 15 amino acids. As DNA, the CDR3 is TGTGCCAGCAGTGAAGCTTCGACAGCGCACTATGGCTACACCTTC. Translating gives CASSEASTAHYGYTF.